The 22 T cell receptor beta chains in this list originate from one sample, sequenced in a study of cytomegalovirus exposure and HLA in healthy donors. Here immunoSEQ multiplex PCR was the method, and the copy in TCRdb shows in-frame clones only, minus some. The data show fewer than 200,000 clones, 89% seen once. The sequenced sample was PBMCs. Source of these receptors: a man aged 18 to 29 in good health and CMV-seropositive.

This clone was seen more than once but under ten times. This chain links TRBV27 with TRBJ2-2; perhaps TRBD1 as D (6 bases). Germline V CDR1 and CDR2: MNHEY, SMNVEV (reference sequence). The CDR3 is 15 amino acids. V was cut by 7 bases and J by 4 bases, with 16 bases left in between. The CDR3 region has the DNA TGTGCCAGCACATCCTTAGGGGGACCCACCGGGGAGCTGTTTTTT. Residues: CASTSLGGPTGELFF.

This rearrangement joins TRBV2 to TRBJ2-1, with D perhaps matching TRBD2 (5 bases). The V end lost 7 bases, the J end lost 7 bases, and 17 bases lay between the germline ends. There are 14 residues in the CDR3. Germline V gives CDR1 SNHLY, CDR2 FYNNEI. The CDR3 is CASTSWGADNEQFF. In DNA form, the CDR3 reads TGTGCCAGCACTTCTTGGGGAGCGGATAATGAGCAGTTCTTC.

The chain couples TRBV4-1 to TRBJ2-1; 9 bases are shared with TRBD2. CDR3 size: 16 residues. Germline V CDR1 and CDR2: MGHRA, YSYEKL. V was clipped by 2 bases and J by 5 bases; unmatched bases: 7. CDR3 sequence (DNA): TGCGCCAGCAGCCAAATAGTGACTAGCGGACACAATGAGCAGTTCTTC. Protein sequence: CASSQIVTSGHNEQFF.

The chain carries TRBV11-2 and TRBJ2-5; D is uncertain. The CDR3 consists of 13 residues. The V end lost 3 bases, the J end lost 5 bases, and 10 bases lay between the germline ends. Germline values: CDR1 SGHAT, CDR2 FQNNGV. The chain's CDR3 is CASSLGARETQYF. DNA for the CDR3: TGTGCCAGCAGCTTGGGCGCCCGGGAGACCCAGTACTTC.

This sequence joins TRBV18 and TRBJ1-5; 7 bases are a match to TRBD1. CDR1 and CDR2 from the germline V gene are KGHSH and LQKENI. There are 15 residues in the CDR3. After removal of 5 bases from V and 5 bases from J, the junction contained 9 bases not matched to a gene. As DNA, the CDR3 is TGTGCCAGCTCAAAAGTAGACAGGGTCTATCAGCCCCAGCATTTT. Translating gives CASSKVDRVYQPQHF.

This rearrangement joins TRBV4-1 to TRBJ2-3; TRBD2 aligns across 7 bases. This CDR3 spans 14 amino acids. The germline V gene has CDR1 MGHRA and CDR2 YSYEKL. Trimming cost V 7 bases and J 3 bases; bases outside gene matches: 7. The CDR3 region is CASKLAFMTDTQYF. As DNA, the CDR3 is TGCGCCAGCAAACTAGCGTTTATGACAGATACGCAGTATTTT.

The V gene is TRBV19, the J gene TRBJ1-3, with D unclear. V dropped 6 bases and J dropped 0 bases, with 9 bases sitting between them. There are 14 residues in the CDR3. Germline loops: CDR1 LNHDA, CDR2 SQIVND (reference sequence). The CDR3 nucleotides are TGTGCCAGTAGCACAGTCAGCTCTGGAAACACCATATATTTT. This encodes CASSTVSSGNTIYF.

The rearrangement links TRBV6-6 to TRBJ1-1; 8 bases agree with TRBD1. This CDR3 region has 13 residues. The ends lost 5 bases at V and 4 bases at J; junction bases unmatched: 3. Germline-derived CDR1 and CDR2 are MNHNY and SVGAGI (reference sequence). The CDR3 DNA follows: TGTGCCAGCAGTATAGACAGGGGCACTGAAGCTTTCTTT. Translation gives CASSIDRGTEAFF.

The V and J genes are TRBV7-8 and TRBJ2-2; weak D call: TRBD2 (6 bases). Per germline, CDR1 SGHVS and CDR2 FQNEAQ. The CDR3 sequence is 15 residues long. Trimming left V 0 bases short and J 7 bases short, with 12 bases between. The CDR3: CASSLAGGVVGELFF. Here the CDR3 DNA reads TGTGCCAGCAGCTTAGCGGGAGGTGTGGTCGGGGAGCTGTTTTTT.

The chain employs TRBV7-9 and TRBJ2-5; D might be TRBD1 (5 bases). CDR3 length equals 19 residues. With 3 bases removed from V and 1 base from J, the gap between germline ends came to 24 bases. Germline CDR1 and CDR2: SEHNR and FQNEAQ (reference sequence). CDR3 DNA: TGTGCCAGCAGCTTCACGACAGCAACAAGAACAGATTTCCAAGAGACCCAGTACTTC. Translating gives CASSFTTATRTDFQETQYF.

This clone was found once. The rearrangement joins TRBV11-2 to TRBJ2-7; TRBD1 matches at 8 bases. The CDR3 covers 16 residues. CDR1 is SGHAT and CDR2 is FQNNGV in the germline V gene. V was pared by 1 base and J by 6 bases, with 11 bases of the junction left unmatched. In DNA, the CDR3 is TGTGCCAGCAGCTTAGTTAGGGGCAGGGGGCCGGTCGAGCAGTACTTC. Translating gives CASSLVRGRGPVEQYF.

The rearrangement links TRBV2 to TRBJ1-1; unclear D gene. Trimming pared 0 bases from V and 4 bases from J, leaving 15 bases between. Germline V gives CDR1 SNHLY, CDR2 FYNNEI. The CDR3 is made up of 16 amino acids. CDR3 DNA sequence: TGTGCCAGCAGTGAAGCGCTTATACCGGGAATCACTGAAGCTTTCTTT. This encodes CASSEALIPGITEAFF.

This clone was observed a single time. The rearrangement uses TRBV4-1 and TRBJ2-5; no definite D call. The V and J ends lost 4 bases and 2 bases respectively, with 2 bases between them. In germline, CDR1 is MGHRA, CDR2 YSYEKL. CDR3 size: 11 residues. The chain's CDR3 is CASSPQETQYF. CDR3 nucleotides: TGCGCCAGCAGCCCACAAGAGACCCAGTACTTC.

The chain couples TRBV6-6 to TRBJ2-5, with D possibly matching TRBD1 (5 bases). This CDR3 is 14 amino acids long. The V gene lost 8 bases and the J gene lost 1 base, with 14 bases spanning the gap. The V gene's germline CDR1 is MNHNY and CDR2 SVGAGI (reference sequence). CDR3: CASGQVGPQETQYF. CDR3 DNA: TGTGCCAGCGGACAAGTGGGGCCCCAAGAGACCCAGTACTTC.

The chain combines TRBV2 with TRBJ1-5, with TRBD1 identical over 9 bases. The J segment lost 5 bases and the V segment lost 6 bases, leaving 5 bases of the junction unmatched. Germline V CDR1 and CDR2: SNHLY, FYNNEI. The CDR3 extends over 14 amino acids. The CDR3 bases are TGTGCCAGCAGAACTGACAGGGGGTATCAGCCCCAGCATTTT. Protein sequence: CASRTDRGYQPQHF.

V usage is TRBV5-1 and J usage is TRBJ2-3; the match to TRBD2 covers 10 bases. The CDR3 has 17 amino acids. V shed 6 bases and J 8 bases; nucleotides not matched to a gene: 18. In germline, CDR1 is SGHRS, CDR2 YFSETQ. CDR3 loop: CASKSNVAGGSSSTQYF. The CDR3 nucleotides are TGCGCCAGCAAAAGCAACGTAGCGGGAGGTTCCTCTTCTACGCAGTATTTT.

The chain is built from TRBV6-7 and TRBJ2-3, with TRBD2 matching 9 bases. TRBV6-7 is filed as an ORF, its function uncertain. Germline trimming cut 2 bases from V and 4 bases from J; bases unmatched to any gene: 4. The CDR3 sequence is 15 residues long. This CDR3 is CASSYEREVADTQYF. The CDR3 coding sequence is TGTGCCAGCAGTTACGAGCGGGAGGTCGCAGATACGCAGTATTTT.

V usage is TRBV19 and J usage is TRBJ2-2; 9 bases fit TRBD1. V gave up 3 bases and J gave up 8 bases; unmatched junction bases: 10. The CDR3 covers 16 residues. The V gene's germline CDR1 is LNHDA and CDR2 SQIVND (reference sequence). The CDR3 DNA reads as TGTGCCAGTAGTATCCCCAGGACAGGGGAATTTGGGGAGCTGTTTTTT. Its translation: CASSIPRTGEFGELFF.

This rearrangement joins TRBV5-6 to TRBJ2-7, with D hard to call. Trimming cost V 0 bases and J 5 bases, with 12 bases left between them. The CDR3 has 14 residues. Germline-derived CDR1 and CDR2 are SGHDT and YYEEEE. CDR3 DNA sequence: TGTGCCAGCAGCTTGGGGCTGATGGTACACGAGCAGTACTTC. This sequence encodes CASSLGLMVHEQYF.

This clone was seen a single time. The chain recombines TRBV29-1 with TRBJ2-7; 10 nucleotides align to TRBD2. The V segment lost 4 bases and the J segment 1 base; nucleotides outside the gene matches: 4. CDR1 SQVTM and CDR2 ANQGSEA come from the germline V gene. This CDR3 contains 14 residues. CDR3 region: CSVVASGSSYEQYF. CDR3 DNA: TGCAGCGTTGTCGCTAGCGGGAGTTCCTACGAGCAGTACTTC.

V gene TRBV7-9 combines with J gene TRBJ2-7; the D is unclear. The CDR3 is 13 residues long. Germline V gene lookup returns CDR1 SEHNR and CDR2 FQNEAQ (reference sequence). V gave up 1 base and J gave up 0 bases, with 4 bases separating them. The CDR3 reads CASSLDSSYEQYF. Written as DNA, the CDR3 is TGTGCCAGCAGCTTAGACAGCTCCTACGAGCAGTACTTC.

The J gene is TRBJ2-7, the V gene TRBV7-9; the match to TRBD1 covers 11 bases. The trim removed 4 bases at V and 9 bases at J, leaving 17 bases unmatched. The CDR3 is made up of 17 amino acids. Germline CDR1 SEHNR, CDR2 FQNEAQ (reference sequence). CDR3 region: CASSSTQMGGQGERQYF. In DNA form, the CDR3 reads TGTGCCAGCAGCTCTACCCAAATGGGGGGACAGGGGGAAAGGCAGTACTTC. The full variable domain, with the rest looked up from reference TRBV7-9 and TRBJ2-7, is DTGVSQNPRHKITKRGQNVTFRCDPISEHNRLYWYRQTLGQGPEFLTYFQNEAQLEKSRLLSDRFSAERPKGSFSTLEIQRTEQGDSAMYLCASSSTQMGGQGERQYFGPGTRLTVT.